This T cell receptor beta chain was retrieved from a study of CXCR3-negative and CXCR3-positive naive CD8 T cells. The CDR3 runs to 13 residues. Germline CDR1 reads LNHDA; CDR2 reads SQIVND (reference sequence). Using triplicate sorts, 300,000 cells were collected each time from every CD8+ T cell subset. With UMI labels, 5' RACE was used to prepare the TRB cDNA libraries. For each CDR3 protein, TCRdb gives one entry from its re-call of the 5' RACE reads, without DNA. The sample has 5,000 to 6,000 distinct CDR3 sequences. General study findings and limits: More hydrophobic TRB CDR3s were found in CXCR3-positive naive cells than in CXCR3-negative naive cells.

Considering frequency, this clonotype is medium-sized. What it binds is not known. The specimen sequenced was naive CXCR3+ CD8+ T cells from blood. The subset is: CD45RO-CCR7+CD27+CD95- naive CD8+ T cells expressing CXCR3 (TNR3+). This rearrangement joins TRBV19 to TRBJ2-3; the D call of TRBD1 rests on TCRdb alone, since no DNA is present to check it. The clonotype was recovered from a human donor in good health. Some clones in this sample may be carry-over from other donors' samples. CDR3 protein: CASSIRQGDTQYF.